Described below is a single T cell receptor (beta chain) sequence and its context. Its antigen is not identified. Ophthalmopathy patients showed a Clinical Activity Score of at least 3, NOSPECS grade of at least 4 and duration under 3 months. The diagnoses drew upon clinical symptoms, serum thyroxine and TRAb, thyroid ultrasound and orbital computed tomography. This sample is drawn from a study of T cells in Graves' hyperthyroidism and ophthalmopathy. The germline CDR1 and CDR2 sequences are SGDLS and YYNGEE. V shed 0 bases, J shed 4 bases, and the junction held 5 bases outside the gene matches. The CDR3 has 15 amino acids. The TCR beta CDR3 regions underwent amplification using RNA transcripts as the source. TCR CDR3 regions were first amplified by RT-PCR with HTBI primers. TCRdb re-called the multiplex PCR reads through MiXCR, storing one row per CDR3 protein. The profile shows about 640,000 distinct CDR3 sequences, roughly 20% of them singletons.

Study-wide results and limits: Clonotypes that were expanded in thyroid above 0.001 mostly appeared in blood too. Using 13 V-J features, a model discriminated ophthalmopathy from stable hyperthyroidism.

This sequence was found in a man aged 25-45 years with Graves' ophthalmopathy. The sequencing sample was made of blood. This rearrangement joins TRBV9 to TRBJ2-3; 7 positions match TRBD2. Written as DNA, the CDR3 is TGTGCCAGCAGCGTAGAAGGGAGGGTTGCAGATACGCAGTATTTT. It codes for CASSVEGRVADTQYF.